This T cell receptor beta chain was identified in a study of cytomegalovirus exposure and HLA in healthy donors. CDR1 is GTSNPN and CDR2 is SVGIG in the germline V gene (reference sequence). The CDR3 is 14 amino acids. The trim removed 2 bases at V and 8 bases at J, leaving 6 bases unmatched. This clone was seen just once. Its specificity is not known. Study conclusions and caveats: V segments that were indistinguishable, TRBV6-2 and TRBV6-3 among them, were omitted from analysis. Common viral pathogens (according to a later analysis) appeared linked to several of the most significant clusters. The authors later found TCR association rates varying by HLA locus, with DRB1 most and HLA-C fewest.

The PCR was carried out with 60 Vbeta primers and 13 Jbeta primers. TCRdb's table, derived via immunoSEQ multiplex PCR, lists solely in-frame clones and lacks some. The table lists about 160,000 clones, roughly four fifths of them singletons, with approximately 2.3% in the top ten. The origin of this receptor is a female donor in good health and CMV-seronegative. The sequencing input was PBMCs. The chain has TRBV30 and TRBJ1-6; 7 nucleotides line up with TRBD1. The CDR3 sequence is CAWSPTGVYSPLHF. The CDR3 nucleotides are TGTGCCTGGAGTCCTACAGGGGTATATTCACCCCTCCACTTT.